The rows below give T cell receptor beta chains drawn from one sample of a study of blood T cells in healthy people across ages. MiXCR was run by TCRdb on the 5' RACE reads, yielding one entry per CDR3 protein. The data contain 250,000 to 300,000 distinct CDR3 sequences, roughly 29% of them seen just once; the ten biggest clones take up approximately 29%. The sample taken for sequencing was blood. These receptor sequences come from a woman aged 70 to 79 in good health. Both conserved end residues are part of each CDR3. D genes are given only for firm matches. Only some rows state a clone size, as once, few, many or a class for expanded clones.

>NA|TRBV27|few|TRBJ2-1
CASSRDGSFYNEQFF
TGTGCCAGCAGCAGAGACGGGAGCTTCTACAATGAGCAGTTCTTC
>NA|TRBV28|NA|TRBJ1-5
CASSLWVSNQPRHF
TGTGCCAGCAGTTTATGGGTTAGCAATCAGCCCCGGCATTTT
>NA|TRBV14|few|TRBJ2-7
CASSGNSYEQYF
TGTGCCAGCAGCGGGAACAGCTACGAGCAGTACTTC
>TRBD1|TRBV28|many|TRBJ2-7
CASSPGGTVIYEQYF
TGTGCCAGCAGCCCCGGTGGGACAGTGATTTACGAGCAGTACTTC
>NA|TRBV28|few|TRBJ1-2
CASSLEQGGYTF
TGTGCCAGCAGTTTAGAGCAGGGGGGCTACACCTTC
>TRBD1|TRBV28|NA|TRBJ2-4
CASSLHRGKNIQYF
TGTGCCAGCAGTTTACACAGGGGTAAAAACATTCAGTACTTC
>NA|TRBV5-1|many|TRBJ2-1
CASSVRGSEQFF
TGCGCCAGCAGCGTTAGAGGTTCTGAGCAGTTCTTC
>NA|TRBV27|NA|TRBJ1-6
CASSTGAGVSPLHF
TGTGCCAGCAGCACCGGGGCAGGGGTCTCACCCCTCCACTTT
>NA|TRBV6-1|many|TRBJ1-6
CASSSREVGNSPLHF
TGTGCCAGCAGTAGCCGGGAAGTGGGAAATTCACCCCTCCACTTT
>NA|TRBV4-1|few|TRBJ1-6
CASSPSSGAFNSPLHF
TGCGCCAGCAGCCCCTCATCAGGGGCCTTTAATTCACCCCTCCACTTT
>TRBD1|TRBV20-1|NA|TRBJ1-1
CSASYPGTGGVAFF
TGCAGTGCTAGTTACCCCGGGACAGGGGGTGTAGCTTTCTTT
>NA|TRBV12-3/TRBV12-4|few|TRBJ2-1
CASSAGMTESYNEQFF
TGTGCCAGCAGCGCAGGGATGACAGAATCCTACAATGAGCAGTTCTTC
>NA|TRBV29-1|few|TRBJ1-2
CSVGEEANYGYTF
TGCAGCGTTGGTGAAGAAGCTAACTATGGCTACACCTTC
>NA|TRBV10-2|NA|TRBJ1-1
CASSRPESSSVTVEAFF
TGCGCCAGCAGTCGCCCTGAGTCATCGAGTGTTACAGTTGAAGCTTTCTTT
>NA|TRBV9|NA|TRBJ2-1
CASSSRLYNEQFF
TGTGCCAGCAGCTCTAGACTGTACAATGAGCAGTTCTTC
>NA|TRBV7-7|few|TRBJ2-5
CASSLRTIVGSQETQYF
TGTGCTAGCAGCTTAAGGACGATCGTGGGCTCACAAGAGACCCAGTACTTC
>TRBD1|TRBV4-1|few|TRBJ1-2
CASSLSTGGVGYTF
TGCGCCAGCAGCCTATCGACAGGGGGCGTTGGCTACACCTTC
>NA|TRBV29-1|NA|TRBJ1-3
CSVDTGSNTIYF
TGCAGCGTTGACACAGGCTCCAACACCATATATTTT
>NA|TRBV11-2|few|TRBJ2-5
CASRDDLREKTRYF
TGTGCCAGCAGAGACGATCTCAGAGAGAAGACCCGGTACTTC
>TRBD2|TRBV27|NA|TRBJ2-7
CASSPLGLAEGYEQYF
TGTGCCAGCAGCCCCCTCGGACTAGCGGAAGGGTACGAGCAGTACTTC
>TRBD1|TRBV7-8|NA|TRBJ2-2
CASSSRDSPNTGELFF
TGTGCCAGCAGCTCCCGGGACAGCCCGAACACCGGGGAGCTGTTTTTT
>NA|TRBV29-1|NA|TRBJ1-2
CSVAVGPAGGYTF
TGCAGCGTTGCAGTTGGGCCTGCTGGCGGCTACACCTTC
>NA|TRBV7-2|NA|TRBJ1-2
CASSSWGTGAFITF
NA
>TRBD2|TRBV28|few|TRBJ2-5
CASSSTSGSHQETQYF
TGTGCCAGCAGTAGCACTAGCGGGAGCCACCAAGAGACCCAGTACTTC
>NA|TRBV7-2|many|TRBJ2-7
CASSGKYGGEQYF
TGTGCCAGCAGCGGAAAATACGGAGGCGAGCAGTACTTC
>NA|TRBV3-1|few|TRBJ2-4
CASSPSPSKFLQYF
TGTGCCAGCAGCCCCTCGCCTTCGAAATTTCTCCAGTACTTC
>NA|TRBV20-1|few|TRBJ1-4
CSATGSNEKLFF
TGCAGTGCCACCGGGTCTAATGAAAAACTGTTTTTT
>TRBD1|TRBV20-1|many|TRBJ2-1
CSADRVTYNEQFF
TGCAGTGCCGACAGGGTGACCTACAATGAGCAGTTCTTC
>NA|TRBV28|NA|TRBJ2-3
CASGSMFGPIHTDTQYF
TGTGCCAGCGGTTCCATGTTCGGGCCCATACACACAGATACGCAGTATTTT
>TRBD1|TRBV29-1|NA|TRBJ2-2
CSAGGTASSPNTGELFF
TGCAGCGCAGGTGGGACAGCCTCCTCTCCGAACACCGGGGAGCTGTTTTTT
>NA|TRBV9|once|TRBJ1-1
CASSVEGNTEAFF
TGTGCCAGCAGCGTAGAGGGAAACACTGAAGCTTTCTTT
>NA|TRBV5-6|NA|TRBJ1-6
CASSLGLQGDGPLHF
TGTGCCAGCAGCTTGGGGCTCCAGGGAGACGGACCCCTCCACTTT
>NA|TRBV9|NA|TRBJ1-1
CASSVLGGSEAFF
TGTGCCAGCAGCGTTTTAGGCGGTAGTGAAGCTTTCTTT
>NA|TRBV5-5|NA|TRBJ1-1
CASSSQGPNTEAFF
TGTGCCAGCAGCTCCCAGGGTCCCAACACTGAAGCTTTCTTT
>NA|TRBV20-1|NA|TRBJ2-1
CSARAGSYNEQFF
TGCAGTGCTAGAGCGGGCTCCTACAATGAGCAGTTCTTC
>NA|TRBV24-1|few|TRBJ2-6
CATSDWSSGANVLTF
TGTGCCACCAGTGATTGGTCCTCTGGGGCCAACGTCCTGACTTTC
>NA|TRBV12-3/TRBV12-4|many|TRBJ2-5
CASSLLRGRETQYF
TGTGCCAGCAGTTTGCTCAGGGGACGAGAGACCCAGTACTTC
>NA|TRBV7-2|few|TRBJ2-1
CASSLVGGDWNEQFF
TGTGCCAGCAGCTTAGTTGGGGGAGATTGGAATGAGCAGTTCTTC
>NA|TRBV5-1|NA|TRBJ2-1
CASSPGLEDQFF
TGCGCCAGCAGCCCGGGACTGGAGGACCAGTTCTTC
>TRBD2|TRBV12-3/TRBV12-4|many|TRBJ2-1
CASSPPLAGYNEQFF
TGTGCCAGCAGTCCTCCCCTAGCGGGTTACAATGAGCAGTTCTTC